The rows below give T cell receptor beta chains drawn from one sample of a study of blood T cell repertoires in COVID-19. Generated by immunoSEQ multiplex PCR, the TCRdb table keeps only in-frame clones and is missing some. The sample lists approximately 210,000 clones, roughly 84% occurring once. Sequenced sample: peripheral blood. These receptors originate from a middle-aged woman who had recovered from COVID-19. The CDR3 runs from the conserved cysteine through the conserved F or W. D genes are given only for firm matches.

J: TRBJ2-7; V: TRBV19; D: TRBD2; DNA: TGTGCCAGTAGTAAGCTAGCGGGGGTGTCCTACGAGCAGTACTTC; CDR3: CASSKLAGVSYEQYF
J: TRBJ2-7; V: TRBV14; D: .; DNA: TGTGCCAGCAGCCCTAGGCAGATAGGGGACTACGAGCAGTACTTC; CDR3: CASSPRQIGDYEQYF
J: TRBJ1-5; V: TRBV3-1/TRBV3-2; D: .; DNA: TGTGCCAGCAGCCAAGGCCAGGTTAATAGCAATCAGCCCCAGCATTTT; CDR3: CASSQGQVNSNQPQHF
J: TRBJ2-3; V: TRBV15; D: TRBD2; DNA: TGTGCCACCAGCAGAGATCTCATTCTAGCGGGAGGGACAGATACGCAGTATTTT; CDR3: CATSRDLILAGGTDTQYF
J: TRBJ2-7; V: TRBV7-9; D: TRBD2; DNA: TGTGCCAGCAGCCCTAGCGGGAGGGCCGACGAGCAGTACTTC; CDR3: CASSPSGRADEQYF
J: TRBJ2-1; V: TRBV19; D: TRBD1; DNA: TGTGCCAGTAGCCTTTACAGGGGTGAGCAGTTCTTC; CDR3: CASSLYRGEQFF
J: TRBJ1-1; V: TRBV6-6; D: TRBD1; DNA: TGTGCCAGCAGCGACGGACAGGGGAACACTGAAGCTTTCTTT; CDR3: CASSDGQGNTEAFF
J: TRBJ2-2; V: TRBV19; D: .; DNA: TGTGCCAGTAGTACCCGCCCCACAAGTTATGAATCCACCGGGGAGCTGTTTTTT; CDR3: CASSTRPTSYESTGELFF
J: TRBJ2-1; V: TRBV28; D: TRBD1; DNA: TGTGCCAGCACCTTGGCGGGACAGGGAAACAATGAGCAGTTCTTC; CDR3: CASTLAGQGNNEQFF
J: TRBJ2-3; V: TRBV7-9; D: TRBD2; DNA: TGTGCCAGCAGCTCCCAGCGGGGGGCCCTTAGCACAGATACGCAGTATTTT; CDR3: CASSSQRGALSTDTQYF
J: TRBJ2-3; V: TRBV10-3; D: TRBD2; DNA: TGTGCCATCAAGGCCGCGGGAGAGGGCACAGATACGCAGTATTTT; CDR3: CAIKAAGEGTDTQYF
J: TRBJ2-3; V: TRBV6-5; D: TRBD2; DNA: TGTGCCAGCAGGCTAGCGGCTAGCACAGATACGCAGTATTTT; CDR3: CASRLAASTDTQYF
J: TRBJ1-2; V: TRBV5-6; D: TRBD1; DNA: TGTGCCAGCAGCTTGGGGCCTACAGGGGACTATGGCTACACCTTC; CDR3: CASSLGPTGDYGYTF
J: TRBJ2-7; V: TRBV27; D: TRBD1; DNA: TGTGCCAGCACCTTGGGACAGGGGTTTGGGGAGCAGTACTTC; CDR3: CASTLGQGFGEQYF
J: TRBJ2-1; V: TRBV27; D: TRBD1; DNA: TGTGCCAGCAGTTTCGGGACAGGGGCCAATGAGCAGTTCTTC; CDR3: CASSFGTGANEQFF
J: TRBJ2-1; V: TRBV4-2; D: .; DNA: TGTGCCAGCAGCCGCAACCGCCTTAGCTCCTACAATGAGCAGTTCTTC; CDR3: CASSRNRLSSYNEQFF
J: TRBJ1-1; V: TRBV28; D: .; DNA: TGTGCCAGCAGCCTGGGGGGTTTGACTGAAGCTTTCTTT; CDR3: CASSLGGLTEAFF